Below are 25 T cell receptor beta chains sequenced from a single sample in a study of early T cells in non-severe SARS-CoV-2 infection. TCRdb called the 5' RACE reads again in MiXCR, with one record for every CDR3 protein. The sample yields around 88,000 distinct CDR3 sequences, 13% to 15% seen once. Sequenced input: whole blood. These receptors all stem from an adult who was a healthcare worker with PCR-confirmed SARS-CoV-2 infection or an uninfected control (not recorded which).

The chain uses TRBV5-1 and TRBJ1-3; D is unclear. The germline gives CDR1 SGHRS, CDR2 YFSETQ. V dropped 4 bases and J dropped 3 bases, with 11 bases sitting between them. CDR3 length: 14 residues. CDR3: CASSTGIRGNTIYF. In DNA form, the CDR3 reads TGCGCCAGCAGCACGGGGATTCGTGGAAACACCATATATTTT. Supplemented by reference TRBV5-1 and TRBJ1-3, the full variable domain reads KAGVTQTPRYLIKTRGQQVTLSCSPISGHRSVSWYQQTPGQGLQFLFEYFSETQRNKGNFPGRFSGRQFSNSRSEMNVSTLELGDSALYLCASSTGIRGNTIYFGEGSWLTVV.

The rearrangement uses TRBV15 and TRBJ2-7, with D perhaps matching TRBD2 (5 bases). The length of the CDR3 is 15 residues. Trimming took 1 base from V and 4 from J, leaving 14 bases between them. Germline loops: CDR1 LNHNV, CDR2 YYDKDF (reference sequence). The CDR3 loop is CATSRVAGLTYEQYF. The CDR3 nucleotides are TGTGCCACCAGCAGAGTTGCAGGACTTACGTACGAGCAGTACTTC. The variable domain in full, completed from reference TRBV15 and TRBJ2-7, reads DAMVIQNPRYQVTQFGKPVTLSCSQTLNHNVMYWYQQKSSQAPKLLFHYYDKDFNNEADTPDNFQSRRPNTSFCFLDIRSPGLGDTAMYLCATSRVAGLTYEQYFGPGTRLTVT.

This clonotype was observed at least ten times. The V call is TRBV18, the J call TRBJ2-7, with 7 bases that match TRBD1. CDR1 is KGHSH, CDR2 LQKENI, per germline. Unmatched junction bases numbered 15, after V lost 7 bases and J lost 3 bases. The CDR3 is 16 amino acids. CDR3 DNA: TGTGCCAGCTTCGGACAGGCCGGCGAGGGTTTCTACGAGCAGTACTTC. Amino acid sequence: CASFGQAGEGFYEQYF.

The J gene is TRBJ2-7, the V gene TRBV7-2; tentative D call: TRBD1 (8 bases). This CDR3 has 17 amino acids. V was clipped by 0 bases and J by 0 bases, with 15 bases between them. Germline V gene lookup returns CDR1 SGHTA and CDR2 FQGNSA. CDR3 sequence reads: CASSLARGTGPSYEQYF. CDR3 nucleotide sequence: TGTGCCAGCAGCTTAGCGCGGGGGACAGGACCCTCCTACGAGCAGTACTTC.

The gene calls are TRBV20-1 and TRBJ2-1; possibly TRBD2 for D (6 bases). Trimming took off 6 bases at V and 4 bases at J, with 19 bases between the two ends. Germline V lookup: CDR1 DFQATT, CDR2 SNEGSKA (reference sequence). CDR3 length equals 15 residues. The CDR3 DNA sequence: TGCAGTGCCCCCCCGTCGGGAGCGGAATACAATGAGCAGTTCTTC. As protein: CSAPPSGAEYNEQFF.

In its sample, this clonotype was seen a few times. The rearrangement joins TRBV9 to TRBJ2-7; 9 bases agree with TRBD1. The V segment lost 2 bases and the J segment 1 base; nucleotides outside the gene matches: 4. The CDR3 is made up of 15 amino acids. Germline CDR1 is SGDLS and CDR2 is YYNGEE. CDR3 sequence reads: CASSVDRGISYEQYF. As DNA, the CDR3 is TGTGCCAGCAGCGTTGACAGGGGGATTTCCTACGAGCAGTACTTC.

The sample holds many counts of this clonotype. This chain joins TRBV14 and TRBJ2-7; maybe TRBD2 (6 bases). The CDR3 has 12 amino acids. V was clipped by 2 bases and J by 5 bases, with 7 bases between them. From germline, CDR1 is SGHDN and CDR2 FVKESK. The DNA of the CDR3 is TGTGCCAGCAGCCAAAGGAGGGACGAGCAGTACTTC. Its protein product is CASSQRRDEQYF.

In this sample, this clonotype turned up a few times. This sequence joins TRBV20-1 and TRBJ2-7; D is unclear. Deletions cut 3 bases from V and 2 bases from J, with 8 bases between. CDR1 and CDR2 (germline): DFQATT, SNEGSKA (reference sequence). The CDR3 loop spans 12 amino acids. CDR3 sequence reads: CSAREKAYEQYF. The CDR3 DNA is TGCAGTGCTAGGGAGAAAGCCTACGAGCAGTACTTC.

The chain combines TRBV9 with TRBJ1-2; D may be TRBD1 (6 bases). Between the trimmed V and J ends, which lost 0 bases and 7 bases, there was a span of 19 bases. There are 16 residues in the CDR3. Germline-derived CDR1 and CDR2 are SGDLS and YYNGEE. The CDR3 DNA reads TGTGCCAGCAGCGTAGCTGTGACAGGTGACTATGGTGGCTACACCTTC. The encoded protein is CASSVAVTGDYGGYTF.

This clonotype was seen at least ten times. V is TRBV4-1 and J is TRBJ2-1; tentatively, D is TRBD2 (6 bases). Trimming pared 1 base from V and 7 bases from J, leaving 17 bases between. This CDR3 has 16 amino acids. Germline values: CDR1 MGHRA, CDR2 YSYEKL. CDR3 region: CASSQARGALGNEQFF. The CDR3 DNA reads as TGCGCCAGCAGCCAAGCGCGGGGCGCGCTAGGAAATGAGCAGTTCTTC.

This chain connects TRBV18 to TRBJ1-1; 7 bases are a match to TRBD1. CDR3 length: 19 amino acids. Germline loops: CDR1 KGHSH, CDR2 LQKENI. V trimming: 6 bases; J trimming: 1 base; junction bases outside the gene matches: 20. The CDR3 DNA sequence: TGTGCCAGCTCTATCCTGGTGGCAGGGGGTGGCCTATGGAACACTGAAGCTTTCTTT. Protein sequence: CASSILVAGGGLWNTEAFF.

V usage is TRBV11-2 and J usage is TRBJ2-1; 7 nucleotides line up with TRBD2. Per the germline V gene, CDR1 is SGHAT and CDR2 is FQNNGV. CDR3 length: 17 amino acids. Trimming took 5 bases from V and 6 from J; bases not matched to a gene: 16. CDR3 sequence (DNA): TGTGCCAGCAGCCTCCGCACGGGGGACTACCGTGGCAATGAGCAGTTCTTC. Protein: CASSLRTGDYRGNEQFF. The entire variable domain, with the rest obtained from reference TRBV11-2 and TRBJ2-1, is as follows: EAGVAQSPRYKIIEKRQSVAFWCNPISGHATLYWYQQILGQGPKLLIQFQNNGVVDDSQLPKDRFSAERLKGVDSTLKIQPAKLEDSAVYLCASSLRTGDYRGNEQFFGPGTRLTVL.

This clonotype turned up a few times. The chain combines TRBV29-1 with TRBJ2-5, with 9 bases that match TRBD1. Trimming took 8 bases from V and 4 from J; bases not matched to a gene: 8. The length of the CDR3 is 13 residues. The germline CDR1 and CDR2 sequences are SQVTM and ANQGSEA. Here the CDR3 DNA reads TGCAGCACAGGACAGGGGATAGGAGAGACCCAGTACTTC. This sequence encodes CSTGQGIGETQYF.

This clonotype has only a few counts. The chain has TRBV5-4 and TRBJ2-7; 9 bases map to TRBD1. Germline-derived CDR1 and CDR2 are SGHNT and YYREEE (reference sequence). The CDR3 covers 14 residues. Trimming took 3 bases from V and 2 from J; bases not matched to a gene: 3. This CDR3 is CASSSRTGAYEQYF. The CDR3 DNA reads TGTGCCAGCAGCTCCCGGACAGGGGCCTACGAGCAGTACTTC.

There are many counts of this clonotype. The genes are TRBV4-2 and TRBJ2-7; unclear D gene. Looked up from germline, CDR1 is LGHNA and CDR2 is YNFKEQ. CDR3 size: 16 residues. Deletions cut 0 bases from V and 0 bases from J, with 12 bases between. CDR3 sequence (DNA): TGTGCCAGCAGCCAAGATATTGGCAGTAGCTCCTACGAGCAGTACTTC. Its protein product is CASSQDIGSSSYEQYF.

This chain links TRBV6-6 with TRBJ1-5; no firm D call. Trimming stripped 6 bases from V and 7 bases from J, with 10 bases between. This CDR3 is 12 amino acids long. From germline, CDR1 is MNHNY and CDR2 SVGAGI (reference sequence). CDR3 sequence (DNA): TGTGCCAGCAGCTACGCCGAGCAGCCCCAGCATTTT. As protein: CASSYAEQPQHF.

The rearrangement joins TRBV29-1 to TRBJ2-7; D unresolved. The V gene's germline CDR1 is SQVTM and CDR2 ANQGSEA. Trimming stripped 1 base from V and 1 base from J, with 5 bases between. The CDR3 loop spans 12 amino acids. In DNA, the CDR3 is TGCAGCGTTGAAGGTCAATCCTACGAGCAGTACTTC. Protein: CSVEGQSYEQYF.

This clonotype was detected only a few times. This sequence joins TRBV11-2 and TRBJ2-1, with TRBD2 matching 9 bases. Germline-derived CDR1 and CDR2 are SGHAT and FQNNGV. Germline trimming cut 0 bases from V and 2 bases from J; bases unmatched to any gene: 5. There are 17 residues in the CDR3. This CDR3 is CASSLEIAGVPYNEQFF. Written as DNA, the CDR3 is TGTGCCAGCAGCTTAGAGATAGCGGGAGTACCCTACAATGAGCAGTTCTTC.

The sample holds many counts of this clonotype. The CDR3 region is CASSYSMAVAGNTEAFF. The CDR3 nucleotides read TGTGCCAGCAGTTACTCAATGGCGGTGGCAGGGAACACTGAAGCTTTCTTT. The V call is TRBV6-6, the J call TRBJ1-1, with no clear D. CDR1 MNHNY and CDR2 SVGAGI come from the germline V gene (reference sequence). This CDR3 is built from 17 residues. V was trimmed by 0 bases and J by 1 base, leaving 15 bases between them.

This chain joins TRBV5-6 and TRBJ2-1, with TRBD2 matching 14 bases. The CDR3 is 17 amino acids. The V segment lost 4 bases and the J segment 8 bases; nucleotides outside the gene matches: 11. Per germline, CDR1 SGHDT and CDR2 YYEEEE. The CDR3 loop reads CASSLLGTSGSWDEQFF. As DNA, the CDR3 is TGTGCCAGCAGCCTGCTCGGGACTAGCGGGAGCTGGGATGAGCAGTTCTTC.

This clonotype is judged large. The rearrangement joins TRBV7-9 to TRBJ1-6; TRBD1 matches at 9 bases. J gave up 8 bases and V 5 bases, and 7 bases lay outside the gene matches. The length of the CDR3 is 15 residues. Per germline, CDR1 SEHNR and CDR2 FQNEAQ (reference sequence). CDR3 nucleotides: TGTGCCAGCAGCGGGGGACAGGGCGCGGATTCACCCCTCCACTTT. Encoded protein: CASSGGQGADSPLHF.

This chain joins TRBV7-6 and TRBJ2-7; 12 nucleotides match TRBD1. Trimming at V came to 2 bases and at J to 6 bases, leaving 8 bases not matched to a gene. The CDR3 is 16 residues long. Germline V lookup: CDR1 SGHVS, CDR2 FNYEAQ. The CDR3 DNA reads as TGTGCCAGCAGCTTAAGGGACAGGGGGCCCTATTCCGAGCAGTACTTC. It is translated as CASSLRDRGPYSEQYF.

The rearrangement joins TRBV18 to TRBJ2-7; D remains unclear. Trimming left V 3 bases short and J 0 bases short, with 9 bases between. The CDR3 runs to 14 residues. The germline V gene has CDR1 KGHSH and CDR2 LQKENI. The CDR3 DNA reads TGTGCCAGCTCACCGAGTGGTTACTCCTACGAGCAGTACTTC. Translating gives CASSPSGYSYEQYF.

This clonotype was observed a handful of times. This chain links TRBV28 with TRBJ2-7; 9 bases match TRBD1. V was pared by 6 bases and J by 0 bases, with 12 bases of the junction left unmatched. Germline V gives CDR1 MDHEN, CDR2 SYDVKM. The CDR3 contains 17 residues. CDR3 sequence (DNA): TGTGCCAGCAGCTCCCGGGGACAGGGCCCAAGCTCCTACGAGCAGTACTTC. Encoded protein: CASSSRGQGPSSYEQYF.

This clonotype occurred a few times. This chain uses TRBV18 with TRBJ2-7; tentative D call: TRBD1 (6 bases). The germline V gene encodes CDR1 KGHSH and CDR2 LQKENI. V was cut by 4 bases and J by 1 base, with 14 bases left in between. The CDR3 length is 15 residues. CDR3 DNA sequence: TGTGCCAGCTCACACGCTGTTACAGGGTCCTACGAGCAGTACTTC. Translated, it gives CASSHAVTGSYEQYF.